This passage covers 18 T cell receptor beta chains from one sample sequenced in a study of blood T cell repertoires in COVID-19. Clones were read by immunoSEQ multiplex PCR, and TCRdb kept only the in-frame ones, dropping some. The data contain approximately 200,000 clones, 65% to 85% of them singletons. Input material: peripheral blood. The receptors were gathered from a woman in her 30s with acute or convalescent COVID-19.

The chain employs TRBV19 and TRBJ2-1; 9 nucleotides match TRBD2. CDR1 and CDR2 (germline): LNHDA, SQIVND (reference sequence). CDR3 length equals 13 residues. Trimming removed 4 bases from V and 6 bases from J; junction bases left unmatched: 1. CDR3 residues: CASSTREGNEQFF. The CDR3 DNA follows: TGTGCCAGTAGTACGCGGGAGGGCAATGAGCAGTTCTTC.

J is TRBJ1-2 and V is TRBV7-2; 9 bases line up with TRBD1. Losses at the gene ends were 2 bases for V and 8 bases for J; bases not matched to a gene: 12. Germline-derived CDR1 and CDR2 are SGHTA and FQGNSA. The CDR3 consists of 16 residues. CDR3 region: CASSLLGDRVIGGYTF. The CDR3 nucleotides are TGTGCCAGCAGCTTACTAGGGGACAGGGTGATCGGAGGCTACACCTTC.

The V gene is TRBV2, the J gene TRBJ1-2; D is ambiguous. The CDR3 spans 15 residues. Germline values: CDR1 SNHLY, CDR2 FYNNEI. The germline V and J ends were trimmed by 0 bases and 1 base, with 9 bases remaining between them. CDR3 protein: CASSEALRDNYGYTF. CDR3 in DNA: TGTGCCAGCAGTGAAGCTCTGAGAGATAACTATGGCTACACCTTC.

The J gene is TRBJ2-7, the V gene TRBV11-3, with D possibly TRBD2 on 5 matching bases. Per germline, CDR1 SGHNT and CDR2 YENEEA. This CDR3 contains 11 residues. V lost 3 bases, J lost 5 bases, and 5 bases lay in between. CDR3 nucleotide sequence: TGTGCCAGCAGCTTCGGGGACGAGCAGTACTTC. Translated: CASSFGDEQYF. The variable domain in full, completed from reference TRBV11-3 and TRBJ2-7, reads EAGVVQSPRYKIIEKKQPVAFWCNPISGHNTLYWYLQNLGQGPELLIRYENEEAVDDSQLPKDRFSAERLKGVDSTLKIQPAELGDSAVYLCASSFGDEQYFGPGTRLTVT.

As DNA, the CDR3 is TGTGCCATCAGTGACCCAACAGCACCAGACAGGCTCCGAGGAAAACTGTTTTTT. Translating gives CAISDPTAPDRLRGKLFF. This chain joins TRBV10-3 and TRBJ1-4, with D possibly TRBD1 on 6 matching bases. CDR3 length: 18 amino acids. Trimming pared 3 bases from V and 10 bases from J, leaving 27 bases between. Germline V CDR1 and CDR2: ENHRY, SYGVKD.

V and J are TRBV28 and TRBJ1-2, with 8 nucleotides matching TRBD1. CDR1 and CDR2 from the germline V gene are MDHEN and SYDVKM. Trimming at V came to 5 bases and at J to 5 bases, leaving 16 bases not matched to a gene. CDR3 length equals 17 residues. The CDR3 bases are TGTGCCAGCAGTCCATACCCACGCGCGACAGGGGTGTATGGCTACACCTTC. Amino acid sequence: CASSPYPRATGVYGYTF.

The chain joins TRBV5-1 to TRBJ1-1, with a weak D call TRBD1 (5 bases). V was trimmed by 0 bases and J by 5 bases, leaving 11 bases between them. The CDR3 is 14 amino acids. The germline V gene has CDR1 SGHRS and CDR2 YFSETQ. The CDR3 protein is CASSLGGTGTEAFF. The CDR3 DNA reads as TGCGCCAGCAGCTTGGGAGGGACTGGAACTGAAGCTTTCTTT.

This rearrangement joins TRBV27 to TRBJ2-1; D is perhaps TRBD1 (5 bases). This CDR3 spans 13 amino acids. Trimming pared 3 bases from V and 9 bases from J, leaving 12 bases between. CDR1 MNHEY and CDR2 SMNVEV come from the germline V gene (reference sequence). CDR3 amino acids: CASSFGRATEQFF. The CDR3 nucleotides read TGTGCCAGCAGTTTTGGCAGGGCCACTGAGCAGTTCTTC.

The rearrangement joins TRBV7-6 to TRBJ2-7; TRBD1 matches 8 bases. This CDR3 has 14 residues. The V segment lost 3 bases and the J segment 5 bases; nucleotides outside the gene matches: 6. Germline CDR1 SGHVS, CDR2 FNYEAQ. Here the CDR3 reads CASSLGTGRNEQYF. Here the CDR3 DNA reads TGTGCCAGCAGCTTGGGGACAGGTCGCAACGAGCAGTACTTC. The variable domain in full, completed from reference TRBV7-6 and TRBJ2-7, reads GAGVSQSPRYKVTKRGQDVALRCDPISGHVSLYWYRQALGQGPEFLTYFNYEAQQDKSGLPNDRFSAERPEGSISTLTIQRTEQRDSAMYRCASSLGTGRNEQYFGPGTRLTVT.

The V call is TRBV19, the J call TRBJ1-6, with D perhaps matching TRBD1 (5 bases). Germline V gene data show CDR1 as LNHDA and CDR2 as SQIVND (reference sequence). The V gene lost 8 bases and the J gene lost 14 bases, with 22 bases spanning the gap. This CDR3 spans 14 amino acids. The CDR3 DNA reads TGTGCCAGTTGGGGGGGGACGCGTGTCGGAACCCTCCACTTT. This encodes CASWGGTRVGTLHF.

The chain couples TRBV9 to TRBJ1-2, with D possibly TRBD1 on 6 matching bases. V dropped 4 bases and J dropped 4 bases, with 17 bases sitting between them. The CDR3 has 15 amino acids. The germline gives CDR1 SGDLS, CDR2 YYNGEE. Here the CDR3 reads CASSSKDSLVYGYTF. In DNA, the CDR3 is TGTGCCAGCAGCTCTAAGGACAGTTTAGTCTATGGCTACACCTTC.

CDR3 sequence: CASSQGVAGGPRYYEQYF. CDR3 DNA: TGTGCCAGCAGCCAAGGGGTAGCGGGAGGGCCCCGGTACTACGAGCAGTACTTC. The V and J genes are TRBV3-1 (or the pseudogene TRBV3-2) and TRBJ2-7; 11 nucleotides agree with TRBD2. The germline CDR1 and CDR2 sequences are LGHDT and YNNKEL (reference sequence). V shed 1 base, J shed 3 bases, and the junction held 11 bases outside the gene matches. This CDR3 has 18 amino acids.

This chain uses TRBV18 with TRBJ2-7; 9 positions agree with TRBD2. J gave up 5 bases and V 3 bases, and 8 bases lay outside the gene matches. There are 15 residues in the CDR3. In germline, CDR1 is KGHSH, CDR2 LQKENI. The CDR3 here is CASSPPAGGSNEQYF. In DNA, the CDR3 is TGTGCCAGCTCACCGCCAGCGGGGGGTTCAAACGAGCAGTACTTC.

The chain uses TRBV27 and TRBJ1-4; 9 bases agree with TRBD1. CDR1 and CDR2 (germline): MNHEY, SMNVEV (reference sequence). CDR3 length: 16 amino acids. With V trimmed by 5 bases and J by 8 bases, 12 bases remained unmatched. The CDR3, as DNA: TGTGCCAGCAGTCCGGGACAGGGTTACCTTGAGGAAAAACTGTTTTTT. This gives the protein CASSPGQGYLEEKLFF.

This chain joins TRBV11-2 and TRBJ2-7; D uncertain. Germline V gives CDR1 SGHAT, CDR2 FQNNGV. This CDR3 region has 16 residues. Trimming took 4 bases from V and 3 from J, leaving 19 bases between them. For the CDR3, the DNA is TGTGCCAGCAGCTCAAAAGCCCGACAAATCTACTACGAGCAGTACTTC. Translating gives CASSSKARQIYYEQYF.

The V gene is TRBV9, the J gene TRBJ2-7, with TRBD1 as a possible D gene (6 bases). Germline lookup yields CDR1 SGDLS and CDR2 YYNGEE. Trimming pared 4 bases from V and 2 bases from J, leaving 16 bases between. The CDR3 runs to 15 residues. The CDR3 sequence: CASSSPQGSPYEQYF. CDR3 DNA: TGTGCCAGCAGCTCGCCACAGGGTAGCCCCTACGAGCAGTACTTC.

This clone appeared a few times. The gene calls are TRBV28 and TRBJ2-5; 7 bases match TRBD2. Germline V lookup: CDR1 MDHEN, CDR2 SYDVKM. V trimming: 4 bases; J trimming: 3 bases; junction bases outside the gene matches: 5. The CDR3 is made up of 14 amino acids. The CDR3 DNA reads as TGTGCCAGCAGTTCCCACGGGGGGAAAGAGACCCAGTACTTC. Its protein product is CASSSHGGKETQYF.

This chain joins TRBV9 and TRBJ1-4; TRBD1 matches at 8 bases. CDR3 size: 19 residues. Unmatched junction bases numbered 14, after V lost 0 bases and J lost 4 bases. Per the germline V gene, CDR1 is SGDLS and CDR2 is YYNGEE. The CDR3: CASSVGHRGGPSGNEKLFF. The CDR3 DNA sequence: TGTGCCAGCAGCGTAGGGCACAGGGGGGGGCCAAGTGGTAATGAAAAACTGTTTTTT.